The rows below give T cell receptor beta chains drawn from one sample of a study of blood T cell repertoires in COVID-19. TCRdb's copy holds only in-frame clones and misses some; the assay was immunoSEQ multiplex PCR. The top ten hold roughly 9.2% of the sample, which has about 160,000 clones, roughly 88% seen once. What was sequenced was peripheral blood. These receptors all stem from a woman older than 75 with active or convalescent COVID-19. Each CDR3 is given without its conserved first and last residue. A D gene is named only where the DNA matches it firmly. The size entry is marked missing in some rows and otherwise reads once, few, many or a size class.

TRBJ2-3	TRBV5-1	TRBD2	.	16	ASSSAGGPRLSTDTQY
TRBJ1-5	TRBV2	.	.	13	ASMRRYDSNQPQH
TRBJ2-1	TRBV6-2/TRBV6-3	TRBD2	.	10	ASSPFSGGQF
TRBJ2-3	TRBV5-6	.	.	13	ASSLRSGAKDTQY
TRBJ2-1	TRBV6-2/TRBV6-3	.	.	12	ASSRDITNNEQF
TRBJ1-4	TRBV7-2	.	.	10	ASSPTNLKLF
TRBJ2-1	TRBV7-2	TRBD2	.	14	ASSPSLTSGHNEQF
TRBJ1-6	TRBV6-1	.	.	9	ASSEVSALH
TRBJ2-3	TRBV29-1	.	.	12	SVKLGSRADTQY
TRBJ2-1	TRBV6-5	TRBD2	.	12	ASRRGGAWDEQF
TRBJ1-2	TRBV10-3	TRBD1	.	12	AISEGTGSSGYT
TRBJ2-3	TRBV12-5	TRBD2	.	12	ASGLGLASDTQY
TRBJ2-7	TRBV18	TRBD2	.	13	ASSLSSGGIYEQY
TRBJ1-5	TRBV19	.	once	12	ASSEVGGNQPQH
TRBJ1-1	TRBV11-2	.	once	12	ASSRQIMNTEAF
TRBJ1-2	TRBV9	TRBD1	.	12	ASSAGQGNYGYT
TRBJ2-5	TRBV6-5	TRBD1	.	13	ASSYAGQGGETQY
TRBJ1-4	TRBV19	.	.	11	ASSIGVLEKLF
TRBJ2-7	TRBV6-4	.	.	11	ASSPNRAGEQY
TRBJ1-2	TRBV5-4	.	.	14	ASSLESGPANYGYT
TRBJ1-2	TRBV4-3	TRBD1	.	15	ASGPTQGEGALYGYT
TRBJ2-7	TRBV5-1	.	few	9	ASSFLDEQY
TRBJ2-2	TRBV7-2	TRBD2	.	15	ASSYRPREGRSGELF
TRBJ1-4	TRBV4-3	TRBD1	.	13	ASSRQGSTNEKLF
TRBJ1-4	TRBV3-1/TRBV3-2	.	.	12	ASSPPGEGEKLF
TRBJ1-5	TRBV4-1	.	.	12	ASAEESSNQPQH
TRBJ1-1	TRBV5-1	.	.	14	ASSLEVGRVGTEAF
TRBJ2-3	TRBV7-8	.	.	13	ASSHLGIQGDTQY
TRBJ1-4	TRBV2	.	once	13	ASSRDRVINEKLF
TRBJ2-2	TRBV5-6	TRBD2	.	14	ASSFTSGQNTGELF
TRBJ1-5	TRBV6-5	.	.	11	AGHTHSNQPQH
TRBJ1-5	TRBV16	TRBD1	.	16	ASSQYQFSGQAYQPQH